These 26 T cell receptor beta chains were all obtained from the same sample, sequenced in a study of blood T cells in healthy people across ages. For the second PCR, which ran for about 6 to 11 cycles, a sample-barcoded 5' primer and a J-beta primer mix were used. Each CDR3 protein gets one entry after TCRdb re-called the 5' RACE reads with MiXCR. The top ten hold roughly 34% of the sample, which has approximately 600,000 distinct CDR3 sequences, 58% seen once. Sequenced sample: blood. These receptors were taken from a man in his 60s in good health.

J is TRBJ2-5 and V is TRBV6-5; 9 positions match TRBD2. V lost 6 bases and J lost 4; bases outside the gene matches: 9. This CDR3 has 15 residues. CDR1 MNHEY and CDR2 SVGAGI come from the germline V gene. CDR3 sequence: CASSLAGMARETQYF. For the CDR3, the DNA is TGTGCCAGCAGCCTAGCGGGGATGGCTCGAGAGACCCAGTACTTC.

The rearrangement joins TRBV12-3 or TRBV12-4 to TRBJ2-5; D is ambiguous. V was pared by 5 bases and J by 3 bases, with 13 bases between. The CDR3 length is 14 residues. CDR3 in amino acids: CASSPGLTKETQYF. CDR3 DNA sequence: TGTGCCAGCAGTCCCGGTCTAACAAAAGAGACCCAGTACTTC.

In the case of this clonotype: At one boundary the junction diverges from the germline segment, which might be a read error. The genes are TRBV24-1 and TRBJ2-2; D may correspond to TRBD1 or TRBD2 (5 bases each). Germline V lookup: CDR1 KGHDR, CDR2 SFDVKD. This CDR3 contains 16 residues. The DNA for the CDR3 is TGTGCCACCAGTCGACCTGGGACGAGTATCGCCGGGGAGCTATTTTTT. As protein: CATSRPGTSIAGELFF.

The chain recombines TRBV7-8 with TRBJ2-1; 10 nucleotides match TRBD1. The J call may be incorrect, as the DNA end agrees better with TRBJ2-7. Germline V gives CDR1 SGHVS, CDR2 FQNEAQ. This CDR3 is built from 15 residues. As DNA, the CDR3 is TGTGCCAGCAGCTTAGGCGGGACAGGGGCATACGAGCAGTACTTC. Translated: CASSLGGTGAYEQYF.

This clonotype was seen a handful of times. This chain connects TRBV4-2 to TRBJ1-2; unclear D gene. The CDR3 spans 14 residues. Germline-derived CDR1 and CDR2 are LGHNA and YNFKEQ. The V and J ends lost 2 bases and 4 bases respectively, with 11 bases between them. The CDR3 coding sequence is TGTGCCAGCAGCCAACTCAAGGGAGTCTATGGCTACACCTTC. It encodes CASSQLKGVYGYTF.

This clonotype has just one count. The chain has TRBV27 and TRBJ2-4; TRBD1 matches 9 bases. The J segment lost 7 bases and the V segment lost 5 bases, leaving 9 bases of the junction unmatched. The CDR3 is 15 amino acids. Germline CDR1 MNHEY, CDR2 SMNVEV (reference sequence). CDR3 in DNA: TGTGCCAGCAGTATAAAGGCGGGACAGGGTAACATTCAGTACTTC. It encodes CASSIKAGQGNIQYF.

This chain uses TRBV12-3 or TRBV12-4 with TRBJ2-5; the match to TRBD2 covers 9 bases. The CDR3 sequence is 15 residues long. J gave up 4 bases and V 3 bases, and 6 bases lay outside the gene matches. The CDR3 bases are TGTGCCAGCAGTTTCTATGGTAGCGGGGGAGAGACCCAGTACTTC. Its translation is CASSFYGSGGETQYF.

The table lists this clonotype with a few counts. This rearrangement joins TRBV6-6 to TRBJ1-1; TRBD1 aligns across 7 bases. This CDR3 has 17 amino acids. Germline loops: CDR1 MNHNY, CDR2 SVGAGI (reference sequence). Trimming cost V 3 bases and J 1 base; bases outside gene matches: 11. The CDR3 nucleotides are TGTGCCAGCAGTTATTCCGGGGCCTACAGGGGGAACACTGAAGCTTTCTTT. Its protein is CASSYSGAYRGNTEAFF.

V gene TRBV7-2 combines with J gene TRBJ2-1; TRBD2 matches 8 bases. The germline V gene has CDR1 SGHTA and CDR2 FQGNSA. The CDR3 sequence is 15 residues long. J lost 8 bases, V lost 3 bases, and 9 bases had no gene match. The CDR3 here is CASSFTSGGWDEQFF. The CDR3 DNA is TGTGCCAGCAGCTTCACAAGCGGGGGCTGGGATGAGCAGTTCTTC.

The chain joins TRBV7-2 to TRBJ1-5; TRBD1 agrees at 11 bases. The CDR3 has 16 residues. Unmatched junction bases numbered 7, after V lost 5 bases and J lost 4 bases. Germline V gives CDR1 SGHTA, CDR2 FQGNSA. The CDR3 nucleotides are TGTGCCAGCAGCCTGGGGGGGACAGGGGGAAATCAGCCCCAGCATTTT. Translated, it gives CASSLGGTGGNQPQHF.

In DNA form, the CDR3 reads TGTGCCAGCAGCTTACTCGGGACTAGCGGGGGGGCAACTGAGCAGTTCTTC. Protein product: CASSLLGTSGGATEQFF. The chain is built from TRBV7-6 and TRBJ2-1, with 16 nucleotides matching TRBD2. Germline V lookup: CDR1 SGHVS, CDR2 FNYEAQ. With V trimmed by 2 bases and J by 9 bases, 7 bases remained unmatched. CDR3 length: 17 residues.

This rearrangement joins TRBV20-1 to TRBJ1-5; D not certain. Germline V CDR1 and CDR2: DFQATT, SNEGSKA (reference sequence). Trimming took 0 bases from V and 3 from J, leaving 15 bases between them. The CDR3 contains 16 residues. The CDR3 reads CSARDQGFGTNQPQHF. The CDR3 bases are TGCAGTGCTAGAGATCAAGGGTTTGGTACCAATCAGCCCCAGCATTTT.

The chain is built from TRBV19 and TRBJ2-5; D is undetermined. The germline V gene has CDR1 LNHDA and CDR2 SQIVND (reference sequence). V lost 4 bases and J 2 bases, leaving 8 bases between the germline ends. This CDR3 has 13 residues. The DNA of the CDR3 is TGTGCCAGTAGTAGGTCCGCACAAGAGACCCAGTACTTC. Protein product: CASSRSAQETQYF.

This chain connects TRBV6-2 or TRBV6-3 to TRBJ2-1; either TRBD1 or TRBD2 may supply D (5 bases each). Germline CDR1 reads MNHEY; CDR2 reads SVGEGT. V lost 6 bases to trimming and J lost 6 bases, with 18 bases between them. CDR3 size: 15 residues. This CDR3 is CASRYRDAEANEQFF. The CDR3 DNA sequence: TGTGCCAGCAGATACCGGGACGCCGAGGCCAATGAGCAGTTCTTC.

CDR3 amino acids: CATSDPTGGISQETQYF. CDR3 in DNA: TGTGCCACCAGTGACCCTACAGGGGGGATATCCCAAGAGACCCAGTACTTC. The chain couples TRBV24-1 to TRBJ2-5, with 8 nucleotides matching TRBD1. Trimming at V came to 4 bases and at J to 1 base, leaving 10 bases not matched to a gene. Looked up from germline, CDR1 is KGHDR and CDR2 is SFDVKD. The CDR3 consists of 17 residues.

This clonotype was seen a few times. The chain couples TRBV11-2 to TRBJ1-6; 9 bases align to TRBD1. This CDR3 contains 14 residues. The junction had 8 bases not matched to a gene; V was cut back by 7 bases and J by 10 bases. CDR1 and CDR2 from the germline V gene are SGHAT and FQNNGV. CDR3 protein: CASIPGQGGSPLHF. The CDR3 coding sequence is TGTGCCAGCATCCCGGGACAGGGTGGATCACCCCTCCACTTT.

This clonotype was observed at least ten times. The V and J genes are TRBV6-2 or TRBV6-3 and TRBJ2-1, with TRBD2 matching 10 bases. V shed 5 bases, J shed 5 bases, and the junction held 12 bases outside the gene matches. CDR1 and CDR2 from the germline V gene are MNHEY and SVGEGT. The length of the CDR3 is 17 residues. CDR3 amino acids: CASSPGLAGGRDNEQFF. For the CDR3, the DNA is TGTGCCAGCAGTCCTGGCTTAGCGGGGGGTCGGGACAATGAGCAGTTCTTC.

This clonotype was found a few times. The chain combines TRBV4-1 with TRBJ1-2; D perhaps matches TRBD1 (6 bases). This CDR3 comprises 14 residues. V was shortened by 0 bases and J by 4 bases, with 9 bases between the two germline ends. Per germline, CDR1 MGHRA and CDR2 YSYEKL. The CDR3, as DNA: TGCGCCAGCAGCCAAGATGGGACAAGCTATGGCTACACCTTC. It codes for CASSQDGTSYGYTF.

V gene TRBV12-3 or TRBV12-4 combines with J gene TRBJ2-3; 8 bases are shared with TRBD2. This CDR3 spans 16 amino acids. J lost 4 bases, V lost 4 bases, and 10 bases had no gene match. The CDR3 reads CASSSGGTRGPDTQYF. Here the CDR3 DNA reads TGTGCCAGCAGTTCCGGGGGGACTAGGGGTCCAGATACGCAGTATTTT.

The CDR3 spells CASSPSGVRADTQYF. In DNA form, the CDR3 reads TGTGCCAGCAGTCCTAGCGGAGTGAGGGCAGATACGCAGTATTTT. The gene calls are TRBV12-3 or TRBV12-4 and TRBJ2-3; 7 bases are shared with TRBD2. Losses at the gene ends were 5 bases for V and 4 bases for J; bases not matched to a gene: 9. The CDR3 is 15 amino acids.

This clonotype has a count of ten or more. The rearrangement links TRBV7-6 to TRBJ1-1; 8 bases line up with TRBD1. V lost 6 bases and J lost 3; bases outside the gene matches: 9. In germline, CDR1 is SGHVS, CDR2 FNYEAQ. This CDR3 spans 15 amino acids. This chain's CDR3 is CASSRNQGADTEAFF. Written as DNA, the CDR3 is TGTGCCAGCAGTAGAAACCAGGGGGCGGACACTGAAGCTTTCTTT.

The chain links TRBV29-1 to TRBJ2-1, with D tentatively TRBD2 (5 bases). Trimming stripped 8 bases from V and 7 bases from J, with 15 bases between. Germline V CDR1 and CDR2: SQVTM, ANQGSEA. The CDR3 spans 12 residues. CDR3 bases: TGCAGCCCCCCCCCGGGAAGGAATGAGCAGTTCTTC. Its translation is CSPPPGRNEQFF.

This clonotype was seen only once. This CDR3 reads CASSLAGALETYEQYF. As DNA, the CDR3 is TGTGCCAGCAGTTTAGCCGGGGCCTTAGAGACCTACGAGCAGTACTTC. The rearrangement links TRBV27 to TRBJ2-4; the D gene could be TRBD1 or TRBD2 (5 bases each). The DNA matches TRBJ2-7 better at its end, which makes the J call doubtful. The CDR3 loop spans 16 amino acids. Germline CDR1 reads MNHEY; CDR2 reads SMNVEV (reference sequence).

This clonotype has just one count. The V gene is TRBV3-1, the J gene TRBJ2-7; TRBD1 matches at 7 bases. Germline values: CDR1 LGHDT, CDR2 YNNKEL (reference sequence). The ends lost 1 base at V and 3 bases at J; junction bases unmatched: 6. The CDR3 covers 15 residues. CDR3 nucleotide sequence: TGTGCCAGCAGCCAAGCTGGGACAGCCATCTACGAGCAGTACTTC. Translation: CASSQAGTAIYEQYF.

CDR3 sequence (DNA): TGCGCCAGCAGCTTCGCTATTACAGGCCAATCTTACAATGAGCAGTTCTTC. Its translation: CASSFAITGQSYNEQFF. The chain uses TRBV5-1 and TRBJ2-1, with a weak D call TRBD1 (5 bases). In germline, CDR1 is SGHRS, CDR2 YFSETQ. The CDR3 spans 17 residues. Deletions cut 2 bases from V and 4 bases from J, with 19 bases between.

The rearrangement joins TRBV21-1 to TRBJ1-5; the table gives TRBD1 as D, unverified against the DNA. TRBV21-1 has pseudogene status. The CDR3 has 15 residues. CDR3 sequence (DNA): TGTGCCAGCAGCTGGGGAAACAGGGTGGGGCAGCCCCAGCATTTT. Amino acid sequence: CASSWGNRVGQPQHF.